The 25 T cell receptor beta chains given below trace back to one sample, sequenced in a study of T-cell reconstitution after alpha-beta-depleted transplantation in children. Library preparation (for TCRbeta) was performed with unique molecular identifiers. TCRdb recomputed calls from the PCR reads with MiXCR, one row per CDR3 protein. The sample contains approximately 350,000 distinct CDR3 sequences, around 16% of which appear only once. Sequences were derived from PBMCs, mostly from graft donor cells, sampled 360 days after TCRalphabeta/CD19-depleted stem cell transplant. The receptors originated from a male patient under 10 years old who had a stem cell transplant for acute lymphoblastic leukemia, so the T cells may come from the graft donor.

This clonotype was observed a few times. This chain uses TRBV20-1 with TRBJ2-1; the D gene is possibly TRBD1 (6 bases). The V end was cut by 3 bases, the J end by 3 bases, with 12 bases between. This CDR3 contains 14 residues. The V gene's germline CDR1 is DFQATT and CDR2 SNEGSKA (reference sequence). The chain's CDR3 is CSARRGSGYNEQFF. CDR3 in DNA: TGCAGTGCTAGGAGGGGGTCGGGCTACAATGAGCAGTTCTTC.

This clonotype was observed a handful of times. The chain employs TRBV10-3 and TRBJ1-5; D is possibly TRBD1 (6 bases). Trimming cost V 5 bases and J 4 bases, with 12 bases left between them. Germline V gene data show CDR1 as ENHRY and CDR2 as SYGVKD. The CDR3 runs 14 residues. DNA for the CDR3: TGTGCCATCAGTCCGGGACACGTTAATCAGCCCCAGCATTTT. Its translation: CAISPGHVNQPQHF.

This clonotype showed up just a few times. This chain joins TRBV12-3 or TRBV12-4 and TRBJ2-7; D is perhaps TRBD2 (5 bases). V lost 3 bases and J lost 5, with 11 bases in between. This CDR3 contains 13 residues. CDR3 sequence reads: CASSFAGINEQYF. CDR3 bases: TGTGCCAGCAGTTTTGCGGGTATAAACGAGCAGTACTTC.

The CDR3 spells CASSLRWTGRSVQETQYF. In nucleotides, the CDR3 is TGTGCCAGCAGCTTAAGGTGGACGGGACGGTCAGTCCAAGAGACCCAGTACTTC. V is TRBV7-8 and J is TRBJ2-5; D tentatively fits TRBD1 or TRBD2 (5 bases each). Looked up from germline, CDR1 is SGHVS and CDR2 is FQNEAQ. The V and J ends lost 2 bases and 1 base respectively, with 20 bases between them. CDR3 length equals 18 residues.

The genes are TRBV12-3 or TRBV12-4 and TRBJ1-3; no clear D. V was pared by 6 bases and J by 0 bases, with 9 bases between. This CDR3 has 14 residues. The chain's CDR3 is CASSPVSSGNTIYF. The CDR3 region has the DNA TGTGCCAGCAGCCCCGTAAGCTCTGGAAACACCATATATTTT.

This clonotype was detected a few times. This chain connects TRBV20-1 to TRBJ2-3; 9 bases align to TRBD2. Germline lookup yields CDR1 DFQATT and CDR2 SNEGSKA (reference sequence). The CDR3 loop spans 16 amino acids. V lost 3 bases and J lost 2; bases outside the gene matches: 9. CDR3: CSASFPAGGLTDTQYF. DNA for the CDR3: TGCAGTGCTAGTTTCCCAGCGGGAGGCCTCACAGATACGCAGTATTTT.

This clonotype has ten or more counts. The chain uses TRBV28 and TRBJ2-5, with 9 bases that match TRBD1. Germline V gene data show CDR1 as MDHEN and CDR2 as SYDVKM. Losses at the gene ends were 7 bases for V and 5 bases for J; bases not matched to a gene: 14. The CDR3 runs 16 residues. CDR3 residues: CASTPPGQGFEETQYF. As DNA, the CDR3 is TGTGCCAGCACCCCCCCGGGACAGGGTTTTGAGGAGACCCAGTACTTC.

This clonotype showed up just a few times. The V call is TRBV20-1, the J call TRBJ2-2; possible D gene TRBD2, 5 bases. The CDR3 is made up of 14 amino acids. Trimming took off 6 bases at V and 2 bases at J, with 13 bases between the two ends. Germline V CDR1 and CDR2: DFQATT, SNEGSKA (reference sequence). CDR3 sequence reads: CSASRTGNTGELFF. As DNA, the CDR3 is TGCAGTGCCTCTAGGACGGGAAACACCGGGGAGCTGTTTTTT.

Comment on this clonotype: An end of the junction does not agree with germline; a read error may underlie this. This chain links TRBV15 with TRBJ2-2; the D gene is possibly TRBD2 (6 bases). Germline loops: CDR1 LNHNV, CDR2 YYDKDF (reference sequence). The CDR3 loop spans 14 amino acids. CDR3 nucleotide sequence: TGTACCACCAGCAGAAGGCGGGATACCGGGGAGCTGTTTTTT. Translated: CTTSRRRDTGELFF.

The chain couples TRBV7-2 to TRBJ2-6; no definite D call. This CDR3 contains 15 residues. Trimming took 2 bases from V and 0 from J, leaving 5 bases between them. CDR1 and CDR2 (germline): SGHTA, FQGNSA. This CDR3 reads CASSLRLSGANVLTF. DNA of the CDR3: TGTGCCAGCAGCTTACGACTCTCTGGGGCCAACGTCCTGACTTTC.

The chain recombines TRBV20-1 with TRBJ2-1, with unresolved D. Germline V gives CDR1 DFQATT, CDR2 SNEGSKA (reference sequence). The length of the CDR3 is 12 residues. Trimming left V 5 bases short and J 9 bases short, with 14 bases between. Written as DNA, the CDR3 is TGCAGTGCTGGCGAACGGGCCGGTGAGCAGTTCTTC. Encoded protein: CSAGERAGEQFF.

This clonotype was found a few times. This chain links TRBV28 with TRBJ2-1; 8 bases agree with TRBD2. Germline CDR1 and CDR2: MDHEN and SYDVKM. V trimming: 1 base; J trimming: 4 bases; junction bases outside the gene matches: 6. The CDR3 runs 16 residues. The CDR3 reads CASSLSGLAGYNEQFF. CDR3 coding DNA: TGTGCCAGCAGTTTATCTGGGCTAGCGGGTTACAATGAGCAGTTCTTC. The complete variable domain, with remaining parts taken from reference TRBV28 and TRBJ2-1, reads DVKVTQSSRYLVKRTGEKVFLECVQDMDHENMFWYRQDPGLGLRLIYFSYDVKMKEKGDIPEGYSVSREKKERFSLILESASTNQTSMYLCASSLSGLAGYNEQFFGPGTRLTVL.

This rearrangement joins TRBV27 to TRBJ2-7; 7 bases agree with TRBD2. Losses at the gene ends were 5 bases for V and 3 bases for J; bases not matched to a gene: 10. CDR1 and CDR2 from the germline V gene are MNHEY and SMNVEV (reference sequence). The CDR3 runs to 15 residues. The CDR3: CASSPMGGTHYEQYF. CDR3 sequence (DNA): TGTGCCAGCAGTCCCATGGGGGGGACTCACTACGAGCAGTACTTC.

This clonotype was observed a handful of times. The chain combines TRBV12-3 or TRBV12-4 with TRBJ2-3; 7 positions agree with TRBD2. V gave up 5 bases and J gave up 2 bases; unmatched junction bases: 10. CDR3 length equals 16 residues. The CDR3, as DNA: TGTGCCAGCAGTGGAACGCTAGCGGCCAACACAGATACGCAGTATTTT. Protein product: CASSGTLAANTDTQYF.

In this sample, this clonotype turned up a few times. The V and J genes are TRBV29-1 and TRBJ1-1, with 7 nucleotides matching TRBD1. The CDR3 spans 13 residues. Looked up from germline, CDR1 is SQVTM and CDR2 is ANQGSEA. V was pared by 4 bases and J by 7 bases, with 9 bases of the junction left unmatched. This CDR3 reads CSVGDSRLGEAFF. CDR3 nucleotide sequence: TGCAGCGTTGGGGACAGTCGTTTGGGTGAAGCTTTCTTT.

The rearrangement uses TRBV28 and TRBJ2-1; TRBD1 aligns across 8 bases. V trimming: 7 bases; J trimming: 6 bases; junction bases outside the gene matches: 11. Germline assignment: CDR1 MDHEN and CDR2 SYDVKM. The CDR3 sequence is 15 residues long. CDR3: CASTLRDRPLNEQFF. The CDR3, as DNA: TGTGCCAGCACCCTCAGGGACAGGCCCCTCAATGAGCAGTTCTTC.

DNA for the CDR3: TGCGCCAGCAGCTACCGACTAGCGGGAGAAAGCAATGAGCAGTTCTTC. Amino acids: CASSYRLAGESNEQFF. The rearrangement uses TRBV4-3 and TRBJ2-1; 12 bases match TRBD2. Trimming removed 5 bases from V and 6 bases from J; junction bases left unmatched: 8. Germline V lookup: CDR1 LGHNA, CDR2 YSLEER. The CDR3 covers 16 residues.

This clonotype was counted ten times or more. V usage is TRBV7-9 and J usage is TRBJ1-2, with 9 bases identical to TRBD1. The CDR3 contains 15 residues. Germline CDR1 is SEHNR and CDR2 is FQNEAQ (reference sequence). V lost 1 base to trimming and J lost 4 bases; unmatched junction nucleotides: 4. The CDR3 nucleotides read TGTGCCAGCAGCTTAGGTGCGACAGGGGGCTATGGCTACACCTTC. This gives the protein CASSLGATGGYGYTF.

This clonotype came up many times. The gene calls are TRBV12-3 or TRBV12-4 and TRBJ2-3; tentatively, D is TRBD1 or TRBD2 (6 bases each). Trimming pared 7 bases from V and 5 bases from J, leaving 22 bases between. The CDR3 length is 16 residues. The CDR3 DNA reads TGTGCCAGCACCAAGAGCGAGGGGGACTCCGAAGATACGCAGTATTTT. Amino acids: CASTKSEGDSEDTQYF.

This clonotype was seen at least ten times. V usage is TRBV6-1 and J usage is TRBJ2-4; 13 bases agree with TRBD2. With V trimmed by 4 bases and J by 2 bases, 2 bases remained unmatched. The CDR3 covers 16 residues. Looked up from germline, CDR1 is MNHNS and CDR2 is SASEGT. As DNA, the CDR3 is TGTGCCAGCAGTGGGACTAGCGGGAGCCCCAAAAACATTCAGTACTTC. Its translation: CASSGTSGSPKNIQYF.

This chain links TRBV5-1 with TRBJ2-1, with D possibly TRBD1 on 6 matching bases. Per the germline V gene, CDR1 is SGHRS and CDR2 is YFSETQ. This CDR3 is built from 14 residues. The V end lost 4 bases, the J end lost 2 bases, and 10 bases lay between the germline ends. CDR3 nucleotides: TGCGCCAGCAGCGGCGGACAGCCCTACAATGAGCAGTTCTTC. This gives the protein CASSGGQPYNEQFF.

The V gene is TRBV5-1, the J gene TRBJ2-1, with 12 bases that match TRBD1. Trimming removed 4 bases from V and 10 bases from J; junction bases left unmatched: 6. Germline lookup yields CDR1 SGHRS and CDR2 YFSETQ. This CDR3 has 14 amino acids. CDR3 sequence: CASSDWDRGPEQFF. The CDR3 coding sequence is TGCGCCAGCAGCGACTGGGACAGGGGGCCAGAGCAGTTCTTC.

This clonotype showed up just a few times. CDR3 amino acids: CASRGLAGKSVYEQYF. The CDR3 DNA sequence: TGTGCCAGCCGCGGACTAGCGGGAAAATCGGTCTACGAGCAGTACTTC. J is TRBJ2-7 and V is TRBV7-8, with TRBD2 matching over 12 bases. Trimming removed 8 bases from V and 3 bases from J; junction bases left unmatched: 11. This CDR3 is built from 16 residues. Germline V gene lookup returns CDR1 SGHVS and CDR2 FQNEAQ.

In the case of this clonotype: A read error is possible here, since a much larger clone lies one base away. The chain has TRBV15 and TRBJ1-1; D is possibly TRBD1 (5 bases). The CDR3 is 13 amino acids. In germline, CDR1 is LNHNV, CDR2 YYDKDF (reference sequence). This chain's CDR3 is CAASSGAFTEAFF. The CDR3 region has the DNA TGTGCCGCCAGCAGTGGGGCCTTCACTGAAGCTTTCTTT.

This clonotype appeared a few times. The chain combines TRBV30 with TRBJ1-1; TRBD1 is a possible D gene (5 bases). V gave up 0 bases and J gave up 4 bases, with 9 bases separating them. Germline loops: CDR1 GTSNPN, CDR2 SVGIG (reference sequence). This CDR3 spans 13 amino acids. The CDR3 loop reads CAWSVRRGTEAFF. The CDR3 DNA is TGTGCCTGGAGTGTAAGGAGGGGCACTGAAGCTTTCTTT. Full variable domain (rest looked up from reference TRBV30 and TRBJ1-1): SQTIHQWPATLVQPVGSPLSLECTVEGTSNPNLYWYRQAAGRGLQLLFYSVGIGQISSEVPQNLSASRPQDRQFILSSKKLLLSDSGFYLCAWSVRRGTEAFFGQGTRLTVV.